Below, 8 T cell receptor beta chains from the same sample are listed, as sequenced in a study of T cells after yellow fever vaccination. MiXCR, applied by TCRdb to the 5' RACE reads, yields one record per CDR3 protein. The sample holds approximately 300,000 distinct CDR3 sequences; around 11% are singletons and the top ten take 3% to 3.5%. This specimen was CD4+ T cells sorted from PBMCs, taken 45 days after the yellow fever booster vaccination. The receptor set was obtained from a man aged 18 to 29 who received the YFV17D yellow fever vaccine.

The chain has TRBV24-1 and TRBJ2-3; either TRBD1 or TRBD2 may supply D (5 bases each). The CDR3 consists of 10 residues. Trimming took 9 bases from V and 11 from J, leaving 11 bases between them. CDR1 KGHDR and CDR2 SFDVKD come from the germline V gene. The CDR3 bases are TGTGCCACCGCCGGGACGCAGCAGTATTTT. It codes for CATAGTQQYF.

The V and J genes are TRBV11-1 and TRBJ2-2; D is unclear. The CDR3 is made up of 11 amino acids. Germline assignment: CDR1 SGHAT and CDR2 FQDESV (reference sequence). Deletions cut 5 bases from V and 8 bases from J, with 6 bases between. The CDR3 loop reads CASSPTGELFF. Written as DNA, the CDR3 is TGTGCCAGCAGCCCAACGGGGGAGCTGTTTTTT.

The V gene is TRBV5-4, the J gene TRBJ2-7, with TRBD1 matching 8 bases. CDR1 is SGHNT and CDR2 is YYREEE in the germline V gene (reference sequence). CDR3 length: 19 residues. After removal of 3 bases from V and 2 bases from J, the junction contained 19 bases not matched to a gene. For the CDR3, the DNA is TGTGCCAGCAGCTCCATGGCCCAAGGTTGGGACAGGCCCACCTACGAGCAGTACTTC. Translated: CASSSMAQGWDRPTYEQYF.

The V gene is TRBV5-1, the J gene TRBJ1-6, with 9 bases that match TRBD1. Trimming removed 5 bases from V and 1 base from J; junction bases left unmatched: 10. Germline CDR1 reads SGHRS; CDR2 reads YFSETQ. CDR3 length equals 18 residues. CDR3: CASRAGTGLRSYNSPLHF. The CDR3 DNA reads TGCGCCAGCAGGGCCGGGACAGGGCTCAGATCCTATAATTCACCCCTCCACTTT. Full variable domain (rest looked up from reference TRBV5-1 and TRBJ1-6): KAGVTQTPRYLIKTRGQQVTLSCSPISGHRSVSWYQQTPGQGLQFLFEYFSETQRNKGNFPGRFSGRQFSNSRSEMNVSTLELGDSALYLCASRAGTGLRSYNSPLHFGNGTRLTVT.

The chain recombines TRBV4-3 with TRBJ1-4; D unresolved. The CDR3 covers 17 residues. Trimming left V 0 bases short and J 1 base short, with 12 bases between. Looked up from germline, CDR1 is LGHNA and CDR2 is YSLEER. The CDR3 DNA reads TGCGCCAGCAGCCAAGAGCGAGGCCTAGGAACTAATGAAAAACTGTTTTTT. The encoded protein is CASSQERGLGTNEKLFF.

Here the CDR3 DNA reads TGCGCCAGCAGCTTTAGCCCTCTGTCGGGGGCTCACTCACCCCTCCACTTT. Translated, it gives CASSFSPLSGAHSPLHF. The chain employs TRBV5-1 and TRBJ1-6; possible D gene TRBD1, 6 bases. In germline, CDR1 is SGHRS, CDR2 YFSETQ. The CDR3 has 17 amino acids. V dropped 2 bases and J dropped 10 bases, with 22 bases sitting between them.

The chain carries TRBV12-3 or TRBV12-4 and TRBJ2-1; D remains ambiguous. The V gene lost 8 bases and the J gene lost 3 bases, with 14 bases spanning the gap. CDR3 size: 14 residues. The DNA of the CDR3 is TGTGCCAGCCTACCACAGCAGATCTACAATGAGCAGTTCTTC. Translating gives CASLPQQIYNEQFF.

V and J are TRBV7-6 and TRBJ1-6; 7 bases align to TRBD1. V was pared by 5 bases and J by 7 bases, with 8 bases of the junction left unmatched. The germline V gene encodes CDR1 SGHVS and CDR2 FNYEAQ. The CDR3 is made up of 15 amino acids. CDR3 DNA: TGTGCCAGCAGCCAAACCGGGACAGTAAATTCACCCCTCCACTTT. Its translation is CASSQTGTVNSPLHF.